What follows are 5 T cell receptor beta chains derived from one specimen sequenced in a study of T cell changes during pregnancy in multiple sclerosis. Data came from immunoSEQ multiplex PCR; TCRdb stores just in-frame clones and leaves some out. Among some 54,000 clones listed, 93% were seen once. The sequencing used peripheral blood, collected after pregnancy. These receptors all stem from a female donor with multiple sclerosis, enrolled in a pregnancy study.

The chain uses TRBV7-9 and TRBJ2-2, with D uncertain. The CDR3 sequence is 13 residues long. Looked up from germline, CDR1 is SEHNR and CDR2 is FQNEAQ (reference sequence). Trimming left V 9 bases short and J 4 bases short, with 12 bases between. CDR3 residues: CASILESTGELFF. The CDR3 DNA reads TGTGCCAGTATACTCGAGAGCACCGGGGAGCTGTTTTTT.

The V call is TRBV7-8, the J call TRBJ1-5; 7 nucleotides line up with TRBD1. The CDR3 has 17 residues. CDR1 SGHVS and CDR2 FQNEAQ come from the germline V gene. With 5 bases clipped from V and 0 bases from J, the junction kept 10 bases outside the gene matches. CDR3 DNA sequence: TGTGCCAGCAGCGCAGCCCAGACAGGGTATAGCAATCAGCCCCAGCATTTT. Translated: CASSAAQTGYSNQPQHF.

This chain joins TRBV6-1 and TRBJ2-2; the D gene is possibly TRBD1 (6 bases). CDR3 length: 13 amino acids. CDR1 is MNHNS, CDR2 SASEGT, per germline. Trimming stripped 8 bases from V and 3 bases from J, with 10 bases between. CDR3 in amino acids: CASAQGDTGELFF. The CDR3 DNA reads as TGTGCCAGCGCACAGGGCGACACCGGGGAGCTGTTTTTT.

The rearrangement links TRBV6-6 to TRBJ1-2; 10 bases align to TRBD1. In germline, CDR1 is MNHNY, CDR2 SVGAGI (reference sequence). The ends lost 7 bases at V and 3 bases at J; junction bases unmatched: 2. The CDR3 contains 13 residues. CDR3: CASKGTGDYGYTF. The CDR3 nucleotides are TGTGCCAGCAAGGGGACAGGGGACTATGGCTACACCTTC.

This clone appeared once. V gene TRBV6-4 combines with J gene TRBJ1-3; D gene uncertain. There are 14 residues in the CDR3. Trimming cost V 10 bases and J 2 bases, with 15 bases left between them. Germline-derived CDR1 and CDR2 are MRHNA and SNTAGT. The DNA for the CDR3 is TGTGCCACCACCACTGACGGGGCTGGAAACACCATATATTTT. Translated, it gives CATTTDGAGNTIYF.